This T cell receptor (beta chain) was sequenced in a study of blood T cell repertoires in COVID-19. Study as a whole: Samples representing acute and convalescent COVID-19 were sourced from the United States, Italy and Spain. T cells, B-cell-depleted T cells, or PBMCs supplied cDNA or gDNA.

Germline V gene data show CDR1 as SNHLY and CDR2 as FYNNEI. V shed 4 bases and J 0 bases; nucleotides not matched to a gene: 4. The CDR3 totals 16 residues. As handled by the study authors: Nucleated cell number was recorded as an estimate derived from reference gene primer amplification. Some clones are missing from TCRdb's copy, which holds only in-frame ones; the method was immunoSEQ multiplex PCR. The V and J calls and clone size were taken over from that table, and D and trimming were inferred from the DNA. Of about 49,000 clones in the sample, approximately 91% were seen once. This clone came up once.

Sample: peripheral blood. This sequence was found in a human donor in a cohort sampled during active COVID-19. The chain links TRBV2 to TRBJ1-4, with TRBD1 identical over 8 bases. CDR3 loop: CASSGGQEATNEKLFF. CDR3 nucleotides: TGTGCCAGCAGTGGGGGACAGGAAGCAACTAATGAAAAACTGTTTTTT.